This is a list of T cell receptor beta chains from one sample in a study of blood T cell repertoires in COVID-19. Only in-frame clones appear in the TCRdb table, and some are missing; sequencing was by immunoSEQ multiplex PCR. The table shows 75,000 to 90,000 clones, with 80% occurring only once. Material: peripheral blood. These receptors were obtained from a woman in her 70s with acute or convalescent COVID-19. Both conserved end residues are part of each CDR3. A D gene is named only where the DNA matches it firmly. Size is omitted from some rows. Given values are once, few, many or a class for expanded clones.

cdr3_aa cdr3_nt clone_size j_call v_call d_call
CSAQKGQPNTGELFF TGCAGCGCCCAGAAAGGACAACCGAACACCGGGGAGCTGTTTTTT - TRBJ2-2 TRBV29-1 -
CASSLVGGNEQFF TGTGCCAGCAGCTTGGTCGGAGGGAATGAGCAGTTCTTC - TRBJ2-1 TRBV5-8 -
CASSLGPALNTEAFF TGTGCCAGCAGCTTAGGGCCAGCGCTGAACACTGAAGCTTTCTTT - TRBJ1-1 TRBV11-2 -
CASSWMDRGVNGYTF TGCGCCAGCAGCTGGATGGACAGGGGGGTCAATGGCTACACCTTC once TRBJ1-2 TRBV5-1 TRBD1
CASSPGTSGGETQYF TGTGCCAGCAGCCCCGGGACTAGCGGGGGCGAGACCCAGTACTTC - TRBJ2-5 TRBV7-3 TRBD2
CASSGQGYTEAFF TGTGCCAGCAGTGGACAGGGTTACACTGAAGCTTTCTTT - TRBJ1-1 TRBV12-3/TRBV12-4 TRBD1
CASTKDERGHEKLFF TGTGCCAGCACCAAAGATGAGAGGGGGCATGAAAAACTGTTTTTT once TRBJ1-4 TRBV5-5 TRBD1
CAIRGSGGSGNTIYF TGTGCCATCAGGGGCTCAGGGGGCTCTGGAAACACCATATATTTT - TRBJ1-3 TRBV10-3 TRBD1
CASSVQGDLLYYGYTF TGTGCCAGCAGCGTACAGGGGGACCTCCTATACTATGGCTACACCTTC - TRBJ1-2 TRBV9 TRBD1
CASSLGGWSPRNTEAFF TGTGCCAGCAGCTTAGGAGGCTGGTCACCACGGAACACTGAAGCTTTCTTT - TRBJ1-1 TRBV7-2 -
CASSLHEGQGVNTIYF TGTGCCAGCAGCTTACACGAGGGACAGGGAGTAAACACCATATATTTT - TRBJ1-3 TRBV7-9 TRBD1
CASSDRTGGTEAFF TGTGCCAGCAGCGATAGGACAGGGGGCACTGAAGCTTTCTTT - TRBJ1-1 TRBV11-3 TRBD1
CASSSDRYIVTDSPLHF TGTGCCAGCAGTTCTGACAGGTATATCGTCACGGACTCACCCCTCCACTTT - TRBJ1-6 TRBV5-4 -
CASSGLGLTYEQYF TGTGCCAGCAGCGGCCTGGGACTGACCTACGAGCAGTACTTC - TRBJ2-7 TRBV11-1 -
CSVTSLHGYGYTF TGCAGCGTTACGTCACTGCATGGCTATGGCTACACCTTC - TRBJ1-2 TRBV29-1 -
CASSYGGARNEKLFF TGTGCCAGCAGTTACGGAGGGGCCCGGAATGAAAAACTGTTTTTT - TRBJ1-4 TRBV6-5 -
CASSQGDRALAKNIQYF TGCGCCAGCAGCCAAGGGGACAGGGCCCTAGCCAAAAACATTCAGTACTTC - TRBJ2-4 TRBV4-1 TRBD1
CASSLNPNEQYF TGTGCCAGCAGTTTAAACCCTAACGAGCAGTACTTC - TRBJ2-7 TRBV12-3/TRBV12-4 -
CASSNRPSGGNSPLHF TGTGCCAGTAGTAATCGCCCCTCGGGGGGGAATTCACCCCTCCACTTT - TRBJ1-6 TRBV19 -
CASSKLTGRTSSYEQYF TGTGCCAGCAGCAAACTGACCGGTCGTACTAGCTCCTACGAGCAGTACTTC - TRBJ2-7 TRBV11-2 -
CASSSGTGFYGYTF TGTGCCAGTAGTTCGGGGACAGGCTTCTATGGCTACACCTTC - TRBJ1-2 TRBV19 TRBD1
CASSYWTGFVAGELFF TGTGCCAGCAGTTACTGGACAGGGTTTGTAGCCGGGGAGCTGTTTTTT - TRBJ2-2 TRBV6-2/TRBV6-3 TRBD1
CASSLGPGTGWSPLHF TGTGCCAGCAGCTTAGGGCCTGGGACAGGGTGGTCACCCCTCCACTTT - TRBJ1-6 TRBV7-9 TRBD1
CASTKDAGLNEKLFF TGTGCCAGCACAAAGGATGCGGGGCTTAATGAAAAACTGTTTTTT - TRBJ1-4 TRBV7-2 -
CASSPSEGGNSPLHF TGTGCCAGCTCGCCATCAGAGGGGGGGAATTCACCCCTCCACTTT - TRBJ1-6 TRBV9 -
CASSPPGENTEAFF TGTGCCAGCTCACCACCAGGGGAGAACACTGAAGCTTTCTTT - TRBJ1-1 TRBV18 -
CASRGLRGTEAFF TGTGCCAGCAGGGGTCTCCGGGGCACTGAAGCTTTCTTT - TRBJ1-1 TRBV6-5 -
CASSQGAGGAGTEAFF TGTGCCAGCAGCCAAGGGGCAGGGGGCGCGGGCACTGAAGCTTTCTTT - TRBJ1-1 TRBV4-2 TRBD1
CASSTAGGGGEKLFF TGTGCCAGCAGCACCGCAGGGGGCGGAGGGGAAAAACTGTTTTTT - TRBJ1-4 TRBV5-4 TRBD1
CASSSPWTGGRNTEAFF TGTGCCAGCAGTTCCCCGTGGACAGGGGGCCGGAACACTGAAGCTTTCTTT - TRBJ1-1 TRBV27 TRBD1
CASTLMGLAGASDYNEQFF TGTGCCAGCACTTTAATGGGGCTAGCGGGGGCGAGTGATTACAATGAGCAGTTCTTC - TRBJ2-1 TRBV2 TRBD2
CASTRDKQYEQYF TGTGCCAGCACCCGGGACAAACAATACGAGCAGTACTTC - TRBJ2-7 TRBV27 -
CASRTRVTF TGCGCCAGCCGAACTCGGGTCACCTTC - TRBJ1-2 TRBV23-1 -
CASSANRGSGQPQHF TGTGCCAGCAGCGCAAACAGGGGATCGGGACAGCCCCAGCATTTT - TRBJ1-5 TRBV12-1 -
CASSQENQGETEAFF TGTGCCAGCAGTCAAGAAAACCAGGGTGAAACTGAAGCTTTCTTT - TRBJ1-1 TRBV4-2 -
CASSRLGQGAVSGELFF TGTGCCAGCAGCCGATTAGGACAGGGGGCGGTGTCCGGGGAGCTGTTTTTT - TRBJ2-2 TRBV14 TRBD1
CASYYGGAGRTDTQYF TGTGCCAGCTATTACGGGGGGGCCGGTCGCACAGATACGCAGTATTTT - TRBJ2-3 TRBV27 TRBD2
CASSLVAGGLDTQYF TGTGCCAGCAGTCTGGTAGCGGGGGGACTAGATACGCAGTATTTT - TRBJ2-3 TRBV2 TRBD2
CASSLGTSAGNAYEQYF TGCGCCAGCAGCTTAGGCACTAGCGCGGGAAATGCCTACGAGCAGTACTTC - TRBJ2-7 TRBV4-1 TRBD2
CASSQTGGNTEAFF TGTGCCAGCAGCCAGACAGGGGGCAACACTGAAGCTTTCTTT - TRBJ1-1 TRBV16 TRBD1
CASSPGPYGYTF TGTGCCAGCAGCCCAGGGCCCTATGGCTACACCTTC few TRBJ1-2 TRBV7-9 -
CASSVGLAGDFTETQYF TGTGCCAGCAGCGTCGGACTAGCGGGGGACTTCACGGAGACCCAGTACTTC - TRBJ2-5 TRBV9 TRBD2
CASSLVPVRGNTGELFF TGCGCCAGCAGCTTGGTCCCCGTAAGGGGGAACACCGGGGAGCTGTTTTTT - TRBJ2-2 TRBV5-1 -
CASGLNRGSGNTIYF TGTGCTAGTGGACTTAACAGGGGCTCTGGAAACACCATATATTTT - TRBJ1-3 TRBV12-5 TRBD1
CASSLNPSSASTNEKLFF TGTGCCAGCAGCCTAAACCCGAGTTCCGCCTCAACTAATGAAAAACTGTTTTTT - TRBJ1-4 TRBV7-2 -
CATSRDHEGTEAFF TGTGCCACCAGCAGAGATCATGAGGGCACTGAAGCTTTCTTT few TRBJ1-1 TRBV15 -
CASSLTYRGTDTQYF TGTGCCAGCAGCTTAACTTACAGGGGCACAGATACGCAGTATTTT once TRBJ2-3 TRBV3-1/TRBV3-2 -
CASSRGNEQFF TGTGCCAGCAGCCGGGGGAATGAGCAGTTCTTC - TRBJ2-1 TRBV12-3/TRBV12-4 -